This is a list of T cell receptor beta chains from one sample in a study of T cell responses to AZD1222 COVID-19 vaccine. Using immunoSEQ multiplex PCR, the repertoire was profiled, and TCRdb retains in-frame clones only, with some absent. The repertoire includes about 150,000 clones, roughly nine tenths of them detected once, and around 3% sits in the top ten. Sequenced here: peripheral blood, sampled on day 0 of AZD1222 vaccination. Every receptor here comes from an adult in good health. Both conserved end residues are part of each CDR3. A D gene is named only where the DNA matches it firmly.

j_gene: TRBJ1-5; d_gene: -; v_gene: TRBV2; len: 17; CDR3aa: CASSLRALGLSNQPQHF
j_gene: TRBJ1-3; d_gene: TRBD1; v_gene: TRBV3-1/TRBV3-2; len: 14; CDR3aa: CASSSTGVGNTIYF
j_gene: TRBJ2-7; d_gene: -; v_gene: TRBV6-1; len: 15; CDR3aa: CASRAERALRHEQYF
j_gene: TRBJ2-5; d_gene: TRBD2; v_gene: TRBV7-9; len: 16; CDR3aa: CASSLGTSGYQETQYF
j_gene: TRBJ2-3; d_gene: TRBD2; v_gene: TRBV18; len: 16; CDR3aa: CASSTILQTSGATQYF
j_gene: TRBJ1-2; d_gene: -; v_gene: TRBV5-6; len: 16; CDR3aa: CASSLTGGVPNYGYTF
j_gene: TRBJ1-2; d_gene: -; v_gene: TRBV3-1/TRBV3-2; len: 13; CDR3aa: CASSQGQSYGYTF
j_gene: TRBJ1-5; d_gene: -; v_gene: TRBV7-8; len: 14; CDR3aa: CASSPSRGHQPQHF
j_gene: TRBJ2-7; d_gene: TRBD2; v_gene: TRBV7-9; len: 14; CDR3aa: CASSLAGTSYEQYF
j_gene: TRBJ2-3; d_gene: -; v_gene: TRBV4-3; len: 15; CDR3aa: CASSLGQRATDTQYF
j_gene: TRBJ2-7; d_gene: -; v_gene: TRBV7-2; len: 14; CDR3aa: CASSLAQVDYEQYF
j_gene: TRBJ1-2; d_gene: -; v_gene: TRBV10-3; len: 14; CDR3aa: CAISDVRENYGYTF
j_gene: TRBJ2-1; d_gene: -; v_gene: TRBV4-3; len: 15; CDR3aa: CASSQDRSGINEQFF
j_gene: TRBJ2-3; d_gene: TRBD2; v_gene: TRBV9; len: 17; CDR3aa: CASSVGASGGNTDTQYF